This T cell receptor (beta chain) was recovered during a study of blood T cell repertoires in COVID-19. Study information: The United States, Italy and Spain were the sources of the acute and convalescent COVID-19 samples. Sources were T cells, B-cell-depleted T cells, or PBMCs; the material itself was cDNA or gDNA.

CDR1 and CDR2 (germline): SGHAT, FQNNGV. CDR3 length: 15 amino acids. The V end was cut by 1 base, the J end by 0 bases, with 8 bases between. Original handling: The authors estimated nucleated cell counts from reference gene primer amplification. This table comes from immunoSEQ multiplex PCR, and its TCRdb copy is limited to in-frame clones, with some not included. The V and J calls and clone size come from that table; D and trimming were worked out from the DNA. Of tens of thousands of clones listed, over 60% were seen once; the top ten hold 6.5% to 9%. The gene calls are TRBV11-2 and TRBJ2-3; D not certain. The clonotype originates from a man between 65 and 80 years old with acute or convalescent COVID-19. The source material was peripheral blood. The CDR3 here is CASSLGASSTDTQYF. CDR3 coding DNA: TGTGCCAGCAGCTTAGGGGCATCTAGCACAGATACGCAGTATTTT. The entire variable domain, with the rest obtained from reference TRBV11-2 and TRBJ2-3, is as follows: EAGVAQSPRYKIIEKRQSVAFWCNPISGHATLYWYQQILGQGPKLLIQFQNNGVVDDSQLPKDRFSAERLKGVDSTLKIQPAKLEDSAVYLCASSLGASSTDTQYFGPGTRLTVL.